The T cell receptor beta chain described here comes from a study of cytomegalovirus exposure and HLA in healthy donors. Study-wide findings and caveats: In a later analysis, TCR beta V- and J-gene trimming was associated with a missense DCLRE1C variant.

A single count supports this clone. As yet, its antigen is unknown. The CDR3 totals 19 residues. From germline, CDR1 is ENHRY and CDR2 SYGVKD. V was clipped by 1 base and J by 7 bases; unmatched bases: 21. Use of 60 Vbeta and 13 Jbeta primers characterized the PCR. Assay used: immunoSEQ multiplex PCR; TCRdb lists only in-frame clones, some missing. Here the sample spans some 180,000 clones, around 77% being singletons. Source material: PBMCs. The chain is built from TRBV10-3 and TRBJ1-1, with 7 bases aligning to TRBD1. The receptor was derived from a woman in her twenties or thirties in good health and CMV-seronegative. The CDR3, as DNA: TGTGCCATCAGTGAGTTTACTGACAGGGAGTTCATCGGGAAAGGTGAAGCTTTCTTT. This translates into CAISEFTDREFIGKGEAFF.